Each of the 26 T cell receptor beta chains below was sequenced from the same sample in a study of CD8+ T cells in alopecia areata. In each case, RNA was isolated and then reverse transcribed into cDNA as the sequencing template. TCRdb keeps only in-frame clones here, not all; method: immunoSEQ multiplex PCR. Counted here are more than 90,000 clones, 50% to 75% occurring once; the ten biggest clones make up 12%. Treatment given: oral pan-JAK inhibitor, 5-10 mg twice daily. This sample comprised CD8+ T cells sorted from blood, obtained at week 24, from a patient treated with tofacitinib. These TCRs come from a human donor with alopecia areata.

The V and J genes are TRBV29-1 and TRBJ2-3; 7 bases match TRBD1. CDR3 size: 13 residues. Germline CDR1 reads SQVTM; CDR2 reads ANQGSEA. The V gene end was trimmed by 6 bases and the J gene end by 6 bases; junction bases not matched to a gene: 9. The CDR3 nucleotides are TGCAGCGTCTTACAGGGGCCCCAGGATACGCAGTATTTT. Residues: CSVLQGPQDTQYF.

The chain carries TRBV29-1 and TRBJ2-2; 7 bases are a match to TRBD1. The J segment lost 1 base and the V segment lost 4 bases, leaving 3 bases of the junction unmatched. Germline CDR1 reads SQVTM; CDR2 reads ANQGSEA. The CDR3 is made up of 14 amino acids. The CDR3 nucleotides read TGCAGCGTTGGGAGACAGGGGAACACCGGGGAGCTGTTTTTT. Translation: CSVGRQGNTGELFF.

The genes are TRBV30 and TRBJ2-2; the D gene is possibly TRBD1 (6 bases). CDR1 GTSNPN and CDR2 SVGIG come from the germline V gene (reference sequence). The CDR3 sequence is 16 residues long. Deletions cut 4 bases from V and 7 bases from J, with 22 bases between. CDR3: CAWTPKQGPLGGELFF. The CDR3 DNA follows: TGTGCCTGGACACCCAAACAGGGACCCCTGGGCGGGGAGCTGTTTTTT.

This clone was counted a few times. CDR3 DNA sequence: TGTGCCAGCAGCCAAGGGAGGACTCCCTCCTACGAGCAGTACTTC. Protein: CASSQGRTPSYEQYF. The genes are TRBV4-2 and TRBJ2-7, with D perhaps TRBD2 (5 bases). The germline CDR1 and CDR2 sequences are LGHNA and YNFKEQ. The CDR3 covers 15 residues. The V end lost 1 base, the J end lost 0 bases, and 10 bases lay between the germline ends.

The chain links TRBV29-1 to TRBJ2-6; D gene unclear. Looked up from germline, CDR1 is SQVTM and CDR2 is ANQGSEA. CDR3 size: 11 residues. V was pared by 5 bases and J by 3 bases, with 2 bases between. This chain's CDR3 is CSVFGANVLTF. The CDR3 DNA follows: TGCAGCGTTTTTGGGGCCAACGTCCTGACTTTC.

The chain recombines TRBV11-2 with TRBJ2-1; 8 bases match TRBD2. This CDR3 has 14 residues. The V segment lost 5 bases and the J segment 2 bases; nucleotides outside the gene matches: 2. Germline values: CDR1 SGHAT, CDR2 FQNNGV. The DNA of the CDR3 is TGTGCCAGCAGCCCGGGGGGGGCCTACAATGAGCAGTTCTTC. Encoded protein: CASSPGGAYNEQFF.

The chain recombines TRBV5-4 with TRBJ1-2; D uncertain. Deletions cut 0 bases from V and 2 bases from J, with 8 bases between. Germline values: CDR1 SGHNT, CDR2 YYREEE (reference sequence). The CDR3 is 14 amino acids. The CDR3 reads CASSLESGNYGYTF. The DNA of the CDR3 is TGTGCCAGCAGCTTGGAGTCCGGGAACTATGGCTACACCTTC.

Here the CDR3 DNA reads TGTGCCAGCAGTGAAGGGGGGGCATCCTACGAGCAGTACTTC. Translated: CASSEGGASYEQYF. The genes are TRBV2 and TRBJ2-7, with D perhaps assigned TRBD1 or TRBD2 (6 bases each). The CDR3 has 14 residues. From germline, CDR1 is SNHLY and CDR2 FYNNEI. The V gene lost 1 base and the J gene lost 1 base, with 8 bases spanning the gap.

This chain links TRBV11-3 with TRBJ1-1; D unresolved. Trimming pared 0 bases from V and 6 bases from J, leaving 8 bases between. The length of the CDR3 is 13 residues. Germline assignment: CDR1 SGHNT and CDR2 YENEEA. In DNA, the CDR3 is TGTGCCAGCAGCTTAGATTTAGGTGCTGAAGCTTTCTTT. It yields the protein CASSLDLGAEAFF.

The rearrangement joins TRBV5-1 to TRBJ1-3, with 8 positions matching TRBD1. Germline CDR1 and CDR2: SGHRS and YFSETQ. V gave up 4 bases and J gave up 0 bases; unmatched junction bases: 9. The CDR3 sequence is 17 residues long. The CDR3 loop is CASSPFQGANSGNTIYF. The CDR3 nucleotides are TGCGCCAGCAGCCCCTTTCAGGGGGCTAACTCTGGAAACACCATATATTTT.

The CDR3 loop reads CASSLLAGTDTQYF. CDR3 nucleotide sequence: TGCGCCAGCAGCCTACTAGCGGGGACAGATACGCAGTATTTT. The chain recombines TRBV4-1 with TRBJ2-3; TRBD2 matches 10 bases. V shed 4 bases, J shed 3 bases, and the junction held 1 base outside the gene matches. The CDR3 has 14 residues. Germline V gene data show CDR1 as MGHRA and CDR2 as YSYEKL.

The V call is TRBV2, the J call TRBJ1-5; the D gene is possibly TRBD1 (5 bases). Germline CDR1 SNHLY, CDR2 FYNNEI. This CDR3 is built from 15 residues. V lost 7 bases and J 6 bases, leaving 19 bases between the germline ends. CDR3 region: CASIEGLQGSQPQHF. The CDR3, as DNA: TGTGCCAGCATTGAGGGGCTCCAGGGCAGTCAGCCCCAGCATTTT.

The J gene is TRBJ1-5, the V gene TRBV6-1; unclear D gene. The CDR3 consists of 12 residues. The V gene's germline CDR1 is MNHNS and CDR2 SASEGT. The V end was cut by 2 bases, the J end by 7 bases, with 6 bases between. The chain's CDR3 is CASSELGQPQHF. DNA for the CDR3: TGTGCCAGCAGTGAATTAGGGCAGCCCCAGCATTTT.

The chain couples TRBV5-4 to TRBJ1-1, with D perhaps TRBD1 (5 bases). Trimming took off 4 bases at V and 0 bases at J, with 16 bases between the two ends. The CDR3 has 16 residues. The germline CDR1 and CDR2 sequences are SGHNT and YYREEE (reference sequence). In DNA form, the CDR3 reads TGTGCCAGCAGCGCATTGGGACGGATTATGAACACTGAAGCTTTCTTT. Its protein is CASSALGRIMNTEAFF.

This clone was recorded at least ten times. The CDR3 DNA reads TGTGCCAGCAGCCAAGATCGTGGATATGGCTACACCTTC. Translating it yields CASSQDRGYGYTF. This rearrangement joins TRBV9 to TRBJ1-2, with no clear D. Germline loops: CDR1 SGDLS, CDR2 YYNGEE. Trimming cost V 4 bases and J 5 bases, with 12 bases left between them. CDR3 length: 13 amino acids.

Remarks on this clone: Other DNA sequences in this sample translate to the same CDR3. The chain has TRBV2 and TRBJ2-7; D is unresolved. Trimming left V 6 bases short and J 0 bases short, with 0 bases between. Germline CDR1 SNHLY, CDR2 FYNNEI. The CDR3 covers 10 residues. As DNA, the CDR3 is TGTGCCAGCAGCTCCTACGAGCAGTACTTC. It specifies CASSSYEQYF.

This sequence joins TRBV11-2 and TRBJ2-7, with D possibly being TRBD1 (5 bases). The germline V gene has CDR1 SGHAT and CDR2 FQNNGV. Trimming left V 5 bases short and J 6 bases short, with 14 bases between. The CDR3 totals 13 residues. CDR3 sequence reads: CASSQGETAEQYF. Here the CDR3 DNA reads TGTGCCAGCAGCCAAGGCGAGACAGCCGAGCAGTACTTC.

The chain recombines TRBV9 with TRBJ2-7; 7 bases line up with TRBD1. CDR1 SGDLS and CDR2 YYNGEE come from the germline V gene. V dropped 0 bases and J dropped 0; count of bases not matched to a gene: 3. The CDR3 length is 15 residues. The DNA of the CDR3 is TGTGCCAGCAGCGTAGCTGGGACAGTCTCCTACGAGCAGTACTTC. It yields the protein CASSVAGTVSYEQYF.

This chain joins TRBV27 and TRBJ1-5; 9 nucleotides match TRBD1. Per the germline V gene, CDR1 is MNHEY and CDR2 is SMNVEV (reference sequence). This CDR3 region has 18 residues. The V gene end was trimmed by 1 base and the J gene end by 6 bases; junction bases not matched to a gene: 13. Written as DNA, the CDR3 is TGTGCCAGCAGTTTATTTGGGGGACAGGGATTTCTTGGTCAGCCCCAGCATTTT. Its translation is CASSLFGGQGFLGQPQHF.

The rearrangement links TRBV7-9 to TRBJ2-2; D assignment may be TRBD1 or TRBD2 (6 bases each). Trimming pared 3 bases from V and 0 bases from J, leaving 14 bases between. Per the germline V gene, CDR1 is SEHNR and CDR2 is FQNEAQ (reference sequence). The CDR3 is 17 amino acids. The CDR3 spells CASSFPQEGANTGELFF. The CDR3, as DNA: TGTGCCAGCAGCTTCCCCCAGGAGGGGGCGAACACCGGGGAGCTGTTTTTT.

J is TRBJ2-5 and V is TRBV5-1, with TRBD1 matching 9 bases. Trimming at V came to 4 bases and at J to 5 bases, leaving 9 bases not matched to a gene. The CDR3 covers 15 residues. Germline V gives CDR1 SGHRS, CDR2 YFSETQ. CDR3 nucleotides: TGCGCCAGCAGCCTAGGGACAGGGTTATTGGAGACCCAGTACTTC. Its protein is CASSLGTGLLETQYF.

The chain combines TRBV4-1 with TRBJ1-4; 9 bases match TRBD1. This CDR3 spans 17 amino acids. With V trimmed by 4 bases and J by 4 bases, 10 bases remained unmatched. Germline assignment: CDR1 MGHRA and CDR2 YSYEKL. The CDR3 DNA is TGCGCCAGCAGCCGGCCCCGGGACAGGGCCTTTAATGAAAAACTGTTTTTT. It translates to CASSRPRDRAFNEKLFF.

V is TRBV5-6 and J is TRBJ1-1, with D hard to call. CDR3 length: 11 residues. The germline V gene encodes CDR1 SGHDT and CDR2 YYEEEE. V gave up 4 bases and J gave up 7 bases, with 8 bases separating them. The CDR3 spells CASSVDGEAFF. The CDR3 DNA is TGTGCCAGCAGCGTTGACGGTGAAGCTTTCTTT.

Turning to this clone: The conserved closing phenylalanine or tryptophan is absent in this CDR3, likely reflecting a read error. The chain has TRBV30 and TRBJ2-7, with TRBD1 matching 9 bases. CDR1 and CDR2 (germline): GTSNPN, SVGIG (reference sequence). With 4 bases clipped from V and 5 bases from J, the junction kept 3 bases outside the gene matches. This CDR3 has 12 residues. CDR3 DNA: TGTGCCTGGACCCGGGACAGGGACGAGCAGTACCTC. Translating it yields CAWTRDRDEQYL.

This clone was detected once. V is TRBV10-3 and J is TRBJ2-7, with TRBD1 identical over 9 bases. Per the germline V gene, CDR1 is ENHRY and CDR2 is SYGVKD. The junction had 3 bases not matched to a gene; V was cut back by 6 bases and J by 3 bases. The CDR3 spans 13 residues. CDR3 coding DNA: TGTGCCATCAGCGAGGACAGGGGCTACGAGCAGTACTTC. Its protein is CAISEDRGYEQYF.

The rearrangement joins TRBV27 to TRBJ1-5; no clear D gene. V was cut by 2 bases and J by 3 bases, with 11 bases left in between. The CDR3 extends over 15 amino acids. Germline CDR1 and CDR2: MNHEY and SMNVEV (reference sequence). DNA of the CDR3: TGTGCCAGCAGTTTAGTCCCCCTGGCCAATCAGCCCCAGCATTTT. Translating gives CASSLVPLANQPQHF.